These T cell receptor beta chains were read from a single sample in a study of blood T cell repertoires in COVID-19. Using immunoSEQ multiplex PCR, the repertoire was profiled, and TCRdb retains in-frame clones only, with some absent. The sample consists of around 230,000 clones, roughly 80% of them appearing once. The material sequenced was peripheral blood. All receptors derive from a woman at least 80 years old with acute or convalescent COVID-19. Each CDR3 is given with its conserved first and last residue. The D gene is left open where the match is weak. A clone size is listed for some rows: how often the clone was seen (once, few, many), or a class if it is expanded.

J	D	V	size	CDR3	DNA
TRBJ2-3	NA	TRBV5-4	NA	CASSDPVSGGTDTQYF	TGTGCCAGCAGCGACCCCGTGTCGGGGGGCACAGATACGCAGTATTTT
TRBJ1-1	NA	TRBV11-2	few	CASSPRGSQTEAFF	TGTGCCAGCAGCCCGCGGGGGAGTCAGACTGAAGCTTTCTTT
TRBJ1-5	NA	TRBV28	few	CASSPLNQPQHF	TGTGCCAGCAGTCCACTCAATCAGCCCCAGCATTTT
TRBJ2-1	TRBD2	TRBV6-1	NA	CASSDTGGGEQFF	TGTGCCAGCAGTGATACCGGGGGGGGTGAGCAGTTCTTC
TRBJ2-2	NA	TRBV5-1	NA	CASSLKASAGELFF	TGCGCCAGCAGCTTGAAGGCTAGCGCCGGGGAGCTGTTTTTT
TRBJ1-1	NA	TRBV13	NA	CASSLKGWTEAFF	TGTGCCAGCAGCTTAAAGGGGTGGACTGAAGCTTTCTTT
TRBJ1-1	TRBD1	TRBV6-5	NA	CASSYPGQGGTEAFF	TGTGCCAGCAGTTACCCCGGACAGGGGGGTACTGAAGCTTTCTTT
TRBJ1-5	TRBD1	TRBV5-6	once	CASSTTGGGNQPQHF	TGTGCCAGCAGCACCACAGGGGGCGGCAATCAGCCCCAGCATTTT
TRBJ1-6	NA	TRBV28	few	CASSAGGTPNSPLHF	TGTGCCAGCAGCGCGGGAGGGACTCCTAATTCACCCCTCCACTTT
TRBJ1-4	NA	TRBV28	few	CASSTSSRTSEKLFF	TGTGCCAGCAGCACATCATCCCGGACATCTGAAAAACTGTTTTTT
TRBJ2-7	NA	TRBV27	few	CASSPLRGARQYF	TGTGCCAGCAGCCCCCTTCGGGGGGCACGTCAGTACTTC
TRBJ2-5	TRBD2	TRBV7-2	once	CASSLVASGPQETQYF	TGTGCCAGCAGCTTAGTGGCTAGCGGGCCACAAGAGACCCAGTACTTC
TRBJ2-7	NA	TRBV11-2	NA	CASSLSAGAPSEQYF	TGTGCCAGCAGCTTAAGCGCGGGGGCCCCCTCCGAGCAGTACTTC
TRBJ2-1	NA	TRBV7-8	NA	CASSLGHLNEQFF	TGTGCCAGCAGCTTGGGACACCTTAATGAGCAGTTCTTC
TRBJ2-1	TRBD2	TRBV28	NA	CASKPRGGAYNEQFF	TGTGCCAGCAAACCCCGGGGAGGGGCCTACAATGAGCAGTTCTTC
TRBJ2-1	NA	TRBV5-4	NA	CASSFPEGGPHNEQFF	TGTGCCAGCAGCTTTCCCGAGGGGGGGCCCCACAATGAGCAGTTCTTC
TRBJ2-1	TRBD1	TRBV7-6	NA	CASSWTGGSYNEQFF	TGTGCCAGCAGCTGGACAGGGGGCTCCTACAATGAGCAGTTCTTC
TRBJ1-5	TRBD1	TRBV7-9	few	CASSRDSRGPQHF	TGTGCCAGCAGCCGGGACAGTCGAGGGCCCCAGCATTTT
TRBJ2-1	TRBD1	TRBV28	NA	CASSFPRPGQGYNEQFF	TGTGCCAGCAGTTTCCCTCGGCCGGGACAGGGGTACAATGAGCAGTTCTTC
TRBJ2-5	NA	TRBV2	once	CASLERPSAQYF	TGTGCCAGCCTCGAGAGGCCGTCAGCCCAGTACTTC
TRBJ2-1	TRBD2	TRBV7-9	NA	CASSLGGSSGEFF	TGTGCCAGCAGCTTAGGGGGGTCTAGCGGGGAATTCTTC
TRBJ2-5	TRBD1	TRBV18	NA	CASSPLDRGGKETQYF	TGTGCCAGCTCACCCTTGGACAGGGGCGGGAAAGAGACCCAGTACTTC
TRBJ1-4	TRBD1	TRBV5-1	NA	CASSLPGQGTELFF	TGCGCCAGCAGCTTACCGGGACAGGGGACCGAACTGTTTTTT
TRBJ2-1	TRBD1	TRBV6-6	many	CASSYSEGQGSEQFF	TGTGCCAGCAGTTACTCAGAGGGACAGGGATCTGAGCAGTTCTTC
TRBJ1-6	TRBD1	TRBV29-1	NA	CSAPDRSNSPLHF	TGCAGCGCCCCGGACAGGTCTAATTCACCCCTCCACTTT
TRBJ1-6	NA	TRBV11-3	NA	CASSPDSRGSPLHF	TGTGCCAGCAGCCCCGACTCTCGAGGTTCACCCCTCCACTTT
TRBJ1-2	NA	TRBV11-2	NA	CASSPQVLKTGYTF	TGTGCCAGCAGCCCGCAGGTCCTGAAGACGGGCTACACCTTC
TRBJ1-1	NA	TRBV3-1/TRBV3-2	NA	CASSPQAGFSTEAFF	TGTGCCAGCAGCCCCCAGGCAGGGTTTTCCACTGAAGCTTTCTTT
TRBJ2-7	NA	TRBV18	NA	CASSLQGYEQYF	TGTGCCAGCTCACTTCAGGGTTACGAGCAGTACTTC
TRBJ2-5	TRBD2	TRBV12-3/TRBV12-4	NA	CASRTGLAEYF	TGTGCCAGCAGAACTGGACTAGCCGAGTACTTC
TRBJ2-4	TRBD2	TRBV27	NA	CASSPGDEGRAGKNIQYF	TGTGCCAGCAGCCCAGGTGATGAGGGGAGGGCTGGCAAAAACATTCAGTACTTC
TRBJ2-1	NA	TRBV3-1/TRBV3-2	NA	CASSLSYNEQFF	TGTGCCAGCAGCCTATCCTACAATGAGCAGTTCTTC
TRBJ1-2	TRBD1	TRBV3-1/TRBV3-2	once	CASSSWTGPGTNYGYTF	TGTGCCAGCAGCTCCTGGACAGGGCCAGGTACTAACTATGGCTACACCTTC
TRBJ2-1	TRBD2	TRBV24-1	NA	CATSEAGGNNEQFF	TGTGCCACCAGTGAGGCGGGGGGGAACAATGAGCAGTTCTTC
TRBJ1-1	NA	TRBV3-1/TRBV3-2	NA	CASSSNREAFF	TGTGCCAGCAGCAGTAACAGGGAAGCTTTCTTT
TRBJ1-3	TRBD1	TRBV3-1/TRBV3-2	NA	CASSQGQGGISGNTIYF	TGTGCCAGCAGCCAGGGACAGGGAGGGATCTCTGGAAACACCATATATTTT
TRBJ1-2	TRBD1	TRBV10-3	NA	CAISEPRTGPYGYTF	TGTGCCATCAGCGAGCCGCGGACAGGGCCCTATGGCTACACCTTC
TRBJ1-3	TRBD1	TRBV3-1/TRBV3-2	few	CASSGVTGSRGNTLYF	TGTGCCAGCAGTGGAGTGACAGGGTCGAGAGGAAACACCTTATATTTT
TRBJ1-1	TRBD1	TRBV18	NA	CASSPTWDRAVTEAFF	TGTGCCAGCTCACCGACGTGGGACAGGGCGGTCACTGAAGCTTTCTTT
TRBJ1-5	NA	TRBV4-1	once	CASSPGHNGGQPQHF	TGCGCCAGCAGTCCGGGACACAATGGAGGCCAGCCCCAGCATTTT
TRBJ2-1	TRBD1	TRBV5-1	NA	CASREGTGFFGEQFF	TGCGCCAGCAGGGAGGGGACAGGGTTTTTCGGTGAGCAGTTCTTC
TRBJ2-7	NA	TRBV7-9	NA	CASSPRGGMSSYEQYF	TGTGCCAGCAGCCCTAGGGGGGGCATGAGCTCCTACGAGCAGTACTTC
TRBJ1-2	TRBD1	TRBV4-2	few	CASSQVGQGDYGYTF	TGTGCCAGCAGCCAAGTTGGACAGGGTGACTATGGCTACACCTTC
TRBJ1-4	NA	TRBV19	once	CASRPQGGGIGEKLFF	TGTGCCAGTAGACCCCAAGGGGGGGGAATAGGTGAAAAACTGTTTTTT
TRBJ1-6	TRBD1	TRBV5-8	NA	CASSPDRGNSPLHF	TGTGCCAGCAGCCCTGACAGGGGTAATTCACCCCTCCACTTT
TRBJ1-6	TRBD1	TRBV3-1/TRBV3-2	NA	CASSPLPGQGSSPLHF	TGTGCCAGCAGCCCCCTCCCCGGACAGGGCTCTTCACCCCTCCACTTT
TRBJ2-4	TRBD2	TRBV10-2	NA	CAGGGGQYF	TGCGCCGGCGGCGGGGGTCAGTACTTC
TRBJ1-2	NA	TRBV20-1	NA	CSARDRFGYTF	TGCAGTGCTAGAGATCGGTTTGGCTACACCTTC
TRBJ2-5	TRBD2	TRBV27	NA	CASSPPGRRGGETQYF	TGTGCCAGCAGTCCCCCGGGACGCCGGGGGGGGGAGACCCAGTACTTC
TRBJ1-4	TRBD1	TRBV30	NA	CAWSGDRGEKLFF	TGTGCCTGGTCCGGGGACAGGGGTGAAAAACTGTTTTTT
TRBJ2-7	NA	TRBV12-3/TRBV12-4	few	CASSLRQGGEQYF	TGTGCCAGCAGTTTGCGGCAGGGAGGCGAGCAGTACTTC
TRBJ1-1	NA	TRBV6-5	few	CASSPRENTEAFF	TGTGCCAGCAGTCCTCGGGAGAACACTGAAGCTTTCTTT
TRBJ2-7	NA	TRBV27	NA	CASSLRGGYSYEQYF	TGTGCCAGCAGTTTAAGGGGGGGGTATTCCTACGAGCAGTACTTC
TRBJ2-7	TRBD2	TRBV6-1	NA	CASLSGVAYEQYF	TGTGCCAGTTTAAGCGGGGTTGCGTACGAGCAGTACTTC
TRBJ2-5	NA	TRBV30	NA	CAWRQVPGQETQYF	TGTGCCTGGAGACAGGTCCCGGGTCAAGAGACCCAGTACTTC
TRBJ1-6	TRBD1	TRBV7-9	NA	CASSSGTGSGNSPLHF	TGTGCCAGCAGCTCCGGGACAGGGTCCGGTAATTCACCCCTCCACTTT
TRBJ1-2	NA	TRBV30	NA	CAWSGADRGYTF	TGTGCCTGGAGTGGCGCGGACAGAGGCTACACCTTC
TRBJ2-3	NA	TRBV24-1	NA	CATSARSTDTQYF	TGTGCCACCAGTGCCCGTAGCACAGATACGCAGTATTTT